Each of the 6 T cell receptor beta chains below was sequenced from the same sample in a study of vaccination and CD4 T cells after COVID-19. Treatment: approximately nine-day PBMC culture with coronavirus spike peptide pools or control peptides (ViraFEST assay). With the Oncomine TCR Beta short-read assay, DNA from cultured CD4+ T cells was sequenced. TCRdb reanalysed the PCR reads using MiXCR and keeps one entry per CDR3 protein. The table lists more than 10,000 distinct CDR3 sequences, 50% to 55% of them singletons. No cognate antigen is known for these TCRs. Source material: CD4+ T cells from blood, cultured in vitro. These receptors originate from a human donor who had recovered from COVID-19.

The rearrangement uses TRBV7-2 and TRBJ1-1; 10 nucleotides align to TRBD1. In germline, CDR1 is SGHTA, CDR2 FQGNSA. The CDR3 sequence is 15 residues long. V dropped 3 bases and J dropped 4; count of bases not matched to a gene: 5. The CDR3 spells CASSLTGGAGTEAFF. In nucleotides, the CDR3 is TGTGCCAGCAGCTTGACAGGGGGCGCGGGCACTGAAGCTTTCTTT.

The chain has TRBV6-1 and TRBJ2-3, with 7 nucleotides matching TRBD2. The germline V gene encodes CDR1 MNHNS and CDR2 SASEGT. The CDR3 length is 16 residues. V lost 5 bases and J lost 2; bases outside the gene matches: 10. The CDR3 loop is CASSQGILAATDTQYF. The CDR3 coding sequence is TGTGCCAGCAGTCAAGGAATCCTAGCGGCCACAGATACGCAGTATTTT.

The genes are TRBV15 and TRBJ1-2; 11 bases are a match to TRBD1. J gave up 4 bases and V 1 base, and 5 bases lay outside the gene matches. Germline-derived CDR1 and CDR2 are LNHNV and YYDKDF (reference sequence). CDR3 length equals 16 residues. The CDR3 bases are TGTGCCACCAGCAGAGGGCGGACAGGGGGCGCCTATGGCTACACCTTC. Its protein is CATSRGRTGGAYGYTF.

This clonotype was detected only a few times. This rearrangement joins TRBV24-1 to TRBJ1-2; possibly TRBD1 for D (5 bases). V shed 7 bases and J shed 8 bases, with 16 bases lying between them. Germline V lookup: CDR1 KGHDR, CDR2 SFDVKD. This CDR3 spans 13 amino acids. In DNA, the CDR3 is TGTGCCACCAGGATGGGGGGATCCGGAGGCTACACCTTC. Its protein product is CATRMGGSGGYTF.

The rearrangement uses TRBV7-8 and TRBJ1-5; a possible D gene is TRBD1 (5 bases). Trimming cost V 5 bases and J 4 bases, with 18 bases left between them. Per germline, CDR1 SGHVS and CDR2 FQNEAQ. CDR3 length equals 16 residues. CDR3 nucleotides: TGTGCCAGCAGCCCCCGGGACGTAGGATCGAATCAGCCCCAGCATTTT. Its translation is CASSPRDVGSNQPQHF.

V is TRBV19 and J is TRBJ2-3; no clear D gene. V lost 2 bases, J lost 8 bases, and 5 bases lay in between. Germline V gene lookup returns CDR1 LNHDA and CDR2 SQIVND (reference sequence). The length of the CDR3 is 11 residues. The CDR3 loop is CASSIRFTQYF. CDR3 in DNA: TGTGCCAGTAGTATAAGGTTTACGCAGTATTTT. The whole variable domain, remainder taken from reference TRBV19 and TRBJ2-3, is DGGITQSPKYLFRKEGQNVTLSCEQNLNHDAMYWYRQDPGQGLRLIYYSQIVNDFQKGDIAEGYSVSREKKESFPLTVTSAQKNPTAFYLCASSIRFTQYFGPGTRLTVL.